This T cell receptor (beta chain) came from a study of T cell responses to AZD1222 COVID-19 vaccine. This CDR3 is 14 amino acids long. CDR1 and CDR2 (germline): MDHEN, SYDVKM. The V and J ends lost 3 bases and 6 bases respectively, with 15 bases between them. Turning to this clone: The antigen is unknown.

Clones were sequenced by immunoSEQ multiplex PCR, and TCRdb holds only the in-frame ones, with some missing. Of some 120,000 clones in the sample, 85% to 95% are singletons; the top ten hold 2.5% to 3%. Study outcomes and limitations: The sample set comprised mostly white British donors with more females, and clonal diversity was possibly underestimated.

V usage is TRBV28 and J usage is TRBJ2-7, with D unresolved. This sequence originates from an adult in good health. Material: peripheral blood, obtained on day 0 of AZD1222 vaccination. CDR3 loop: CASSFGLWALEQYF. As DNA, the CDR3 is TGTGCCAGCAGTTTTGGTCTGTGGGCTCTCGAGCAGTACTTC.